The T cell receptor beta chain described here comes from a study of CD4+ T cells in melanoma. The V gene's germline CDR1 is KGHSH and CDR2 LQKENI. The length of the CDR3 is 14 residues. Trimming cost V 5 bases and J 12 bases, with 17 bases left between them. Clones were sequenced by immunoSEQ multiplex PCR, and TCRdb holds only the in-frame ones, with some missing. This table holds about 10,000 clones, 55% to 75% found once. As concerns this clone: What it recognizes is unknown.

The study, taken as a whole, reports: A reported correlation linked neoantigen-specific CD4+ T cells to CD8+, macrophage and B cell function. In melanoma, neoantigen-specific CD4+ T cells reportedly differed in differentiation state.

The material sequenced was cells from a culture (not recorded whether cultured in vitro). The receptor comes from a human donor with melanoma. This chain joins TRBV18 and TRBJ1-6; no clear D gene. The CDR3 DNA reads as TGTGCCAGCTCATCACGGACCGGTCATGGACCCCTCCACTTT. Its translation: CASSSRTGHGPLHF.